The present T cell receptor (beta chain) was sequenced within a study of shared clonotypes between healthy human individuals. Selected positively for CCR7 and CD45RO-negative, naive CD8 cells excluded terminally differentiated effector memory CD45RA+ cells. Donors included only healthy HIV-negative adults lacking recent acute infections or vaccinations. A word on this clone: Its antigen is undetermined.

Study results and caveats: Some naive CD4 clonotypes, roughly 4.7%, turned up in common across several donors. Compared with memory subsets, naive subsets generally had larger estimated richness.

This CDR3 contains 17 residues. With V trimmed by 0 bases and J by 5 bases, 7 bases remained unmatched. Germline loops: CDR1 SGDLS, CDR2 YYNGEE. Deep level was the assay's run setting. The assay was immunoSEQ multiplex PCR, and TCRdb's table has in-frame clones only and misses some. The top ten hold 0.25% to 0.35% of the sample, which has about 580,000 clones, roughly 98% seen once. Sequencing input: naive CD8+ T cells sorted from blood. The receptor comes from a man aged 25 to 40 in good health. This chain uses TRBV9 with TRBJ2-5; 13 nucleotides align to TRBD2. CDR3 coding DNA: TGTGCCAGCAGCGTAGCTACCACTAGCGGGAGGGCCGAGACCCAGTACTTC. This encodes CASSVATTSGRAETQYF.